The 22 T cell receptor beta chains below were found in one sample sequenced in a study of PD-1 blockade in classical Hodgkin lymphoma. Measured with immunoSEQ multiplex PCR; TCRdb has only the in-frame clones, and not every one. The sample lists about 18,000 clones, over 70% occurring once. Time point here: cycle 4 day 1 (C4D1), after around six weeks of nivolumab. All the patients suffered relapse after autologous stem cell transplantation, and brentuximab vedotin exposure differed. The study purified CD4+ T cells from thawed PBMCs using magnetic negative selection. The sample was CD4+ T cells from blood, taken before the fourth cycle of nivolumab. These receptors were obtained from a human donor with classical Hodgkin lymphoma.

This clone was found a few times. This chain connects TRBV11-2 to TRBJ2-1; D remains unclear. The ends were cut back, 0 bases at V and 8 bases at J, with 5 bases in the middle. This CDR3 has 12 residues. The germline gives CDR1 SGHAT, CDR2 FQNNGV. CDR3 sequence (DNA): TGTGCCAGCAGCTTAGATCTCTATGAGCAGTTCTTC. This gives the protein CASSLDLYEQFF.

This rearrangement joins TRBV5-1 to TRBJ2-3; 10 bases align to TRBD2. CDR1 and CDR2 (germline): SGHRS, YFSETQ. The ends lost 4 bases at V and 4 bases at J; junction bases unmatched: 6. The CDR3 is made up of 15 amino acids. The DNA for the CDR3 is TGCGCCAGCAGCCCGGGACTAGCGTTTTCAGATACGCAGTATTTT. Its protein is CASSPGLAFSDTQYF.

This clone has just one count. This chain connects TRBV5-1 to TRBJ2-1; D gene unclear. The CDR3 is 14 residues long. Germline V gene data show CDR1 as SGHRS and CDR2 as YFSETQ. V gave up 0 bases and J gave up 6 bases, with 10 bases separating them. The CDR3 bases are TGCGCCAGCAGCTTGGGAACGGGTCTCAATGAGCAGTTCTTC. It encodes CASSLGTGLNEQFF.

The sample holds a few counts of this clone. The V call is TRBV2, the J call TRBJ2-5, with TRBD1 matching 8 bases. Losses at the gene ends were 5 bases for V and 0 bases for J; bases not matched to a gene: 11. The CDR3 is made up of 17 amino acids. In germline, CDR1 is SNHLY, CDR2 FYNNEI. CDR3 region: CASSWTTRQGYQETQYF. DNA of the CDR3: TGTGCCAGCAGTTGGACTACCAGACAGGGGTACCAAGAGACCCAGTACTTC.

The chain employs TRBV19 and TRBJ1-5; the D gene is possibly TRBD1 (5 bases). Germline values: CDR1 LNHDA, CDR2 SQIVND (reference sequence). The V end was cut by 5 bases, the J end by 1 base, with 12 bases between. This CDR3 has 15 residues. Written as DNA, the CDR3 is TGTGCCAGTAGTCGGGCGGGGCCCAGCAATCAGCCCCAGCATTTT. Its translation is CASSRAGPSNQPQHF.

Here the CDR3 DNA reads TGCGCCAGCAGCCCCGGGTTCTCCTACGAGCAGTACTTC. Translating gives CASSPGFSYEQYF. The chain uses TRBV5-1 and TRBJ2-7; D ambiguous. Trimming shortened V by 4 bases and J by 0 bases, and 8 bases separated the two germline ends. Per germline, CDR1 SGHRS and CDR2 YFSETQ. CDR3 length: 13 amino acids.

V is TRBV7-9 and J is TRBJ2-3; tentatively, D is TRBD1 or TRBD2 (5 bases each). The V end was cut by 8 bases, the J end by 3 bases, with 21 bases between. CDR3 length: 16 amino acids. Germline V lookup: CDR1 SEHNR, CDR2 FQNEAQ (reference sequence). The CDR3 region has the DNA TGTGCCAGCGCACGAAGAGGGGCCCTCGGTACAGATACGCAGTATTTT. As protein: CASARRGALGTDTQYF. Complete variable domain (other parts from reference TRBV7-9 and TRBJ2-3): DTGVSQNPRHKITKRGQNVTFRCDPISEHNRLYWYRQTLGQGPEFLTYFQNEAQLEKSRLLSDRFSAERPKGSFSTLEIQRTEQGDSAMYLCASARRGALGTDTQYFGPGTRLTVL.

This clone has only one observation. The chain is built from TRBV18 and TRBJ2-7; D gene ambiguous. V lost 0 bases and J 6 bases, leaving 9 bases between the germline ends. Germline CDR1 is KGHSH and CDR2 is LQKENI. CDR3 length: 13 residues. The CDR3, as DNA: TGTGCCAGCTCACCACCAGGCGCAGCCGAGCAGTACTTC. Residues: CASSPPGAAEQYF.

J is TRBJ2-1 and V is TRBV19; D gene unclear. V lost 3 bases, J lost 8 bases, and 11 bases lay in between. The CDR3 extends over 13 amino acids. Germline V lookup: CDR1 LNHDA, CDR2 SQIVND (reference sequence). The CDR3 sequence is CASSMRKDDEQFF. The CDR3 bases are TGTGCCAGTAGTATGCGGAAGGATGATGAGCAGTTCTTC.

This chain joins TRBV6-5 and TRBJ2-7; 9 bases align to TRBD2. From germline, CDR1 is MNHEY and CDR2 SVGAGI. CDR3 length equals 12 residues. V lost 6 bases and J lost 6; bases outside the gene matches: 3. The CDR3 loop reads CASRTSGLEQYF. CDR3 sequence (DNA): TGTGCCAGCAGAACTAGCGGGCTCGAGCAGTACTTC.

V gene TRBV28 combines with J gene TRBJ1-4; no clear D. Germline loops: CDR1 MDHEN, CDR2 SYDVKM. CDR3 length equals 14 residues. V lost 6 bases and J 5 bases, leaving 13 bases between the germline ends. CDR3 residues: CASRPRGYNEKLFF. CDR3 DNA: TGTGCCAGCAGACCGCGGGGATACAATGAAAAACTGTTTTTT.

For the CDR3, the DNA is TGTGCCAGCAGTTCGGGGGGATTCAATCAGCCCCAGCATTTT. Amino acids: CASSSGGFNQPQHF. This sequence joins TRBV6-9 and TRBJ1-5; D might be TRBD1 (5 bases). Trimming took 4 bases from V and 3 from J, leaving 10 bases between them. Germline CDR1 and CDR2: MNHGY and SVAAGI. There are 14 residues in the CDR3.

This sequence joins TRBV10-1 and TRBJ2-3; no clear D. Trimming cost V 0 bases and J 2 bases, with 6 bases left between them. The CDR3 has 14 amino acids. Per the germline V gene, CDR1 is WNHNN and CDR2 is SYGVQD (reference sequence). The CDR3 loop is CASSESSATDTQYF. CDR3 bases: TGCGCCAGCAGTGAGTCTTCAGCCACAGATACGCAGTATTTT.

This chain uses TRBV29-1 with TRBJ2-2, with 7 bases matching TRBD2. From germline, CDR1 is SQVTM and CDR2 ANQGSEA. The CDR3 extends over 13 amino acids. V was clipped by 7 bases and J by 6 bases; unmatched bases: 8. The DNA of the CDR3 is TGCAGCGCTGGGAGCGGGACTTCCGGGGAGCTGTTTTTT. This translates into CSAGSGTSGELFF.

This chain links TRBV6-5 with TRBJ2-7; D is perhaps TRBD1 (5 bases). The CDR3 sequence is 15 residues long. Trimming pared 6 bases from V and 2 bases from J, leaving 17 bases between. Germline CDR1 and CDR2: MNHEY and SVGAGI. The CDR3, as DNA: TGTGCCAGCAGGCGTCCAGGGTGGGGCCCCTACGAGCAGTACTTC. This encodes CASRRPGWGPYEQYF.

In its sample, this clone was seen a few times. CDR3 DNA sequence: TGTGCCAGCAGCTCCCAGGGGCTTGAGCAGTTCTTC. Translation: CASSSQGLEQFF. This chain uses TRBV11-2 with TRBJ2-1, with D perhaps TRBD1 (6 bases). This CDR3 comprises 12 residues. Deletions cut 4 bases from V and 9 bases from J, with 10 bases between. The germline gives CDR1 SGHAT, CDR2 FQNNGV.

The chain couples TRBV27 to TRBJ2-1, with D tentatively TRBD2 (5 bases). V lost 0 bases, J lost 3 bases, and 9 bases lay in between. This CDR3 comprises 15 residues. Germline V lookup: CDR1 MNHEY, CDR2 SMNVEV (reference sequence). CDR3: CASSLSKRGYNEQFF. CDR3 in DNA: TGTGCCAGCAGTTTATCGAAACGGGGCTACAATGAGCAGTTCTTC.

This chain links TRBV14 with TRBJ1-1, with a possible D match to TRBD1 (5 bases). Trimming stripped 0 bases from V and 4 bases from J, with 15 bases between. Germline CDR1 is SGHDN and CDR2 is FVKESK. CDR3 length equals 16 residues. The CDR3 here is CASSQDTGRGITEAFF. The CDR3 DNA is TGTGCCAGCAGCCAAGATACAGGCAGAGGGATCACTGAAGCTTTCTTT.

This chain connects TRBV27 to TRBJ2-4; D is possibly TRBD2 (6 bases). The length of the CDR3 is 14 residues. Trimming stripped 2 bases from V and 1 base from J, with 6 bases between. Germline V gene sequence: CDR1 MNHEY, CDR2 SMNVEV (reference sequence). The CDR3 coding sequence is TGTGCCAGCAGTTTACGGGGGGCCAAAAACATTCAGTACTTC. Translating it yields CASSLRGAKNIQYF.

This chain connects TRBV2 to TRBJ2-7; no firm D call. The V end was cut by 5 bases, the J end by 0 bases, with 5 bases between. Germline V gene lookup returns CDR1 SNHLY and CDR2 FYNNEI. This CDR3 has 12 residues. The CDR3 reads CASSQDSYEQYF. CDR3 nucleotides: TGTGCCAGCAGTCAGGACTCCTACGAGCAGTACTTC.

This chain joins TRBV19 and TRBJ1-5, with D tentatively TRBD1 (5 bases). The CDR3 is 16 residues long. Trimming took 5 bases from V and 4 from J, leaving 18 bases between them. The germline V gene encodes CDR1 LNHDA and CDR2 SQIVND (reference sequence). This CDR3 is CASSFGSGGTNQPQHF. As DNA, the CDR3 is TGTGCCAGTAGTTTCGGCTCGGGGGGGACGAATCAGCCCCAGCATTTT.

This clone was counted a few times. The chain joins TRBV2 to TRBJ2-3; 12 bases are shared with TRBD1. V lost 6 bases to trimming and J lost 5 bases; unmatched junction nucleotides: 6. The CDR3 has 15 residues. CDR1 is SNHLY and CDR2 is FYNNEI in the germline V gene. CDR3 residues: CASSAGTGGVDTQYF. CDR3 in DNA: TGTGCCAGCAGCGCCGGGACAGGGGGCGTAGATACGCAGTATTTT.